A selection of T cell receptor beta chains follows, all from one sample in a study of blood T cell repertoires in COVID-19. Assay used: immunoSEQ multiplex PCR; TCRdb lists only in-frame clones, some missing. Of 150,000 to 200,000 clones in the sample, more than 75% were seen once. The sample was peripheral blood. These receptors were taken from a woman aged 50 to 65 with active or convalescent COVID-19. Each CDR3 is given with its conserved first and last residue. Fields, in order: V gene, clone size, J gene, D gene, CDR3 protein, CDR3 DNA. D genes are given only for firm matches. Clone sizes are given selectively: once, few, many, or a class where the clone is expanded.

V: TRBV10-3
size: -
J: TRBJ1-1
D: TRBD1
CDR3: CAIRNRGGSTEAFF
DNA: TGTGCCATCAGGAACAGGGGAGGTTCTACTGAAGCTTTCTTT

V: TRBV6-6
size: -
J: TRBJ1-4
D: TRBD1
CDR3: CASSYGTGGNEKLFF
DNA: TGTGCCAGCAGCTACGGGACAGGAGGCAATGAAAAACTGTTTTTT

V: TRBV30
size: once
J: TRBJ2-1
D: TRBD2
CDR3: CAWSGFSGPYNEQFF
DNA: TGTGCCTGGAGTGGGTTTAGCGGGCCTTACAATGAGCAGTTCTTC

V: TRBV7-6
size: -
J: TRBJ2-1
D: TRBD2
CDR3: CASSLTGTSALGEQFF
DNA: TGTGCCAGCAGCTTAACGGGGACTAGCGCTCTGGGTGAGCAGTTCTTC

V: TRBV18
size: few
J: TRBJ2-7
D: TRBD2
CDR3: CASSPGTVGLAGAYEQYF
DNA: TGTGCCAGCTCACCAGGGACTGTCGGACTAGCGGGAGCCTACGAGCAGTACTTC

V: TRBV18
size: once
J: TRBJ1-2
D: -
CDR3: CASSPLEGSGYGYTF
DNA: TGTGCCAGCTCACCGTTGGAGGGGAGTGGCTATGGCTACACCTTC

V: TRBV2
size: -
J: TRBJ1-5
D: -
CDR3: CASSDSRRNQPQHF
DNA: TGTGCCAGCAGTGACTCCAGGAGGAATCAGCCCCAGCATTTT

V: TRBV30
size: -
J: TRBJ1-1
D: TRBD1
CDR3: CAWSQGGPVNTEAFF
DNA: TGTGCCTGGAGTCAAGGGGGCCCTGTGAACACTGAAGCTTTCTTT

V: TRBV28
size: -
J: TRBJ2-7
D: TRBD1
CDR3: CASSSDMWTGMNEQYF
DNA: TGTGCCAGCAGTAGCGACATGTGGACAGGGATGAACGAGCAGTACTTC

V: TRBV3-1/TRBV3-2
size: -
J: TRBJ2-3
D: -
CDR3: CASSSLSRDTQYF
DNA: TGTGCCAGCAGCTCACTTTCCAGGGATACGCAGTATTTT

V: TRBV25-1
size: -
J: TRBJ1-4
D: TRBD1
CDR3: CASSQTGSNEKLFF
DNA: TGTGCCAGCAGCCAGACAGGGAGTAATGAAAAACTGTTTTTT

V: TRBV11-3
size: -
J: TRBJ1-1
D: -
CDR3: CASSFWQGLPDTEAFF
DNA: TGTGCCAGCAGCTTTTGGCAGGGGCTGCCGGACACTGAAGCTTTCTTT

V: TRBV3-1/TRBV3-2
size: few
J: TRBJ2-7
D: TRBD1
CDR3: CASSQGTGTGNPYEQYF
DNA: TGTGCCAGCAGCCAAGGGACCGGGACAGGGAACCCCTACGAGCAGTACTTC

V: TRBV7-9
size: -
J: TRBJ1-1
D: TRBD1
CDR3: CASSPGQGMSTEAFF
DNA: TGTGCCAGCAGCCCCGGACAGGGGATGAGCACTGAAGCTTTCTTT

V: TRBV30
size: -
J: TRBJ1-5
D: -
CDR3: CAWSVGGGSFTQPQHF
DNA: TGTGCCTGGTCCGTGGGCGGGGGAAGTTTTACTCAGCCCCAGCATTTT

V: TRBV5-5
size: few
J: TRBJ2-1
D: TRBD2
CDR3: CASSLGLAGGPYEQFF
DNA: TGTGCCAGCAGCTTGGGACTAGCGGGAGGGCCGTATGAGCAGTTCTTC